A selection of T cell receptor beta chains follows, all from one sample in a study of beta chain features in type 1 diabetes. Libraries were prepared by immunoSEQ multiplex PCR; TCRdb keeps only in-frame clonotypes and omits some of them. Of 130,000 or so clones in the sample, less than 20% were seen once. Sequencing used central memory CD4+ T cells from blood. These receptors were collected from a man aged 25 to 40 with type 1 diabetes. Each CDR3 is given with its conserved first and last residue. The D gene is left open where the match is weak. The size entry is marked missing in some rows and otherwise reads once, few, many or a size class.

d_gene,j_gene,v_gene,abundance,CDR3nt,CDR3aa
-,TRBJ2-5,TRBV28,-,TGTGCCAGCAATCCGGGTCTAGCAGGTATAGAGACCCAGTACTTC,CASNPGLAGIETQYF
-,TRBJ2-1,TRBV7-2,few,TGTGCCAGCAGCTTTAGTGTCTCCTACAATGAGCAGTTCTTC,CASSFSVSYNEQFF
-,TRBJ1-4,TRBV11-2,-,TGTGCCAGCAGCACGGGGAACGAAAAACTGTTTTTT,CASSTGNEKLFF
TRBD2,TRBJ2-3,TRBV10-3,few,TGTGCCATCAGTAGCAGCGGGGGCGACACAGATACGCAGTATTTT,CAISSSGGDTDTQYF
-,TRBJ2-2,TRBV13,-,TGTGCCAGCAGCTCCCGCATAGGCGGGAACACCGGGGAGCTGTTTTTT,CASSSRIGGNTGELFF
TRBD1,TRBJ1-6,TRBV6-5,-,TGTGCCAGCAGTGCGACAGGGGTCAGTAATTCACCCCTCCACTTT,CASSATGVSNSPLHF
-,TRBJ2-5,TRBV19,-,TGTGCCAGTAGTATAAATCGGGGATCGGAGACCCAGTACTTC,CASSINRGSETQYF
TRBD1,TRBJ2-5,TRBV10-3,few,TGTGCCATCAGTGCTACGGGACAGGCTCAAGAGACCCAGTACTTC,CAISATGQAQETQYF
-,TRBJ1-3,TRBV9,-,TGTGCCAGCAGCGTAGCTCTGGGGACTGGAAACACCATATATTTT,CASSVALGTGNTIYF
-,TRBJ2-7,TRBV4-3,-,TGCGCCAGCAGCCAAGCCCAAACCCACTCCTACGAGCAGTACTTC,CASSQAQTHSYEQYF
TRBD1,TRBJ2-3,TRBV2,-,TGTGCTACCCTCCGGGACAGGGTCGAGGATACGCAGTATTTT,CATLRDRVEDTQYF
-,TRBJ1-2,TRBV5-6,-,TGTGCCAGCAGCTCGACTGTTAACTATGGCTACACCTTC,CASSSTVNYGYTF
TRBD1,TRBJ2-3,TRBV19,-,TGTGCCAGTAGGGGACAGGGCGGCACAGATACGCAGTATTTT,CASRGQGGTDTQYF
TRBD1,TRBJ1-6,TRBV15,-,TGTGCCACCAAACGGGACAGGGGTAATTCACCCCTCCACTTT,CATKRDRGNSPLHF
TRBD2,TRBJ2-1,TRBV13,few,TGTGCCAGCAGCCCCCCCGAGGTCGGGGGGGCCAACAATGAGCAGTTCTTC,CASSPPEVGGANNEQFF
-,TRBJ2-3,TRBV4-3,-,TGCGCCAGCAGCCAAGAGGGGTACTCCACAGATACGCAGTATTTT,CASSQEGYSTDTQYF
TRBD1,TRBJ2-5,TRBV30,few,TGTGCCTGGGACAAGACAGGGCATCAAGAGACCCAGTACTTC,CAWDKTGHQETQYF
TRBD1,TRBJ1-5,TRBV28,few,TGTGCCAGCAGTTTTGGGACAGGGCGAGGCAATCAGCCCCAGCATTTT,CASSFGTGRGNQPQHF
-,TRBJ2-1,TRBV11-2,few,TGTGCCAGCAGCTTAGCAGGAAACAATGAGCAGTTCTTC,CASSLAGNNEQFF
TRBD2,TRBJ2-1,TRBV2,-,TGTGCCAGCAGTAGCACTAGCGCGGGCCTCAATGAGCAGTTCTTC,CASSSTSAGLNEQFF
-,TRBJ2-6,TRBV15,-,TGTGCCACCAGCAGAGATCCCCGGGGGTCTGGGGCCAACGTCCTGACTTTC,CATSRDPRGSGANVLTF
-,TRBJ2-3,TRBV7-9,-,TGTGCCAGCAGCTCCGGGACTCCTTTCACAGATACGCAGTATTTT,CASSSGTPFTDTQYF
-,TRBJ2-7,TRBV10-3,few,TGTGCCACCCGACAGGACCCCTACGAGCAGTACTTC,CATRQDPYEQYF
TRBD1,TRBJ1-5,TRBV28,few,TGTGCCAGTCTTTCCGGGACAGGGGGTAGTCAGCCCCAGCATTTT,CASLSGTGGSQPQHF
TRBD2,TRBJ2-3,TRBV14,few,TGTGCCAGCAGCCAAGATACAACTAGCGGGGACCCTAGCACAGATACGCAGTATTTT,CASSQDTTSGDPSTDTQYF
TRBD2,TRBJ2-7,TRBV28,few,TGTGCCAGCAGTTTTGGGTTGCGGGGGGTTTACGAGCAGTACTTC,CASSFGLRGVYEQYF
-,TRBJ2-7,TRBV6-5,-,TGTGCCAGCAGTTACCCACAGGGATCCACCTACGAGCAGTACTTC,CASSYPQGSTYEQYF
-,TRBJ2-7,TRBV6-6,few,TGTGCCAGCAGGCCGGGACTTGGCGAGCAGTACTTC,CASRPGLGEQYF
-,TRBJ1-2,TRBV7-9,-,TGTGCCAGCAGCGACACCGACTATGGCTACACCTTC,CASSDTDYGYTF
-,TRBJ1-2,TRBV2,-,TGTGCCAGCAGTTCCACCGGGATATATGGCTACACCTTC,CASSSTGIYGYTF
-,TRBJ1-2,TRBV9,once,TGTGCCAGCAGCGTAGAGTTACAGAGCTATGGCTACACCTTC,CASSVELQSYGYTF
-,TRBJ2-7,TRBV5-1,-,TGCGCCAGCAGATCCCTGAGGTCGGACTCCTACGAGCAGTACTTC,CASRSLRSDSYEQYF
-,TRBJ1-5,TRBV9,many,TGTGCCAGCAGCGTATGGGGCAGCTCAGGGGAGCCCCAGCATTTT,CASSVWGSSGEPQHF
-,TRBJ1-5,TRBV30,-,TGTGCCGGGAGTCGGTCCGGGGATCAGCCCCAGCATTTT,CAGSRSGDQPQHF
TRBD1,TRBJ2-7,TRBV7-2,-,TGTGCCAGCAGCCGGGACAGGGGACACGAGCAGTACTTC,CASSRDRGHEQYF
-,TRBJ2-4,TRBV19,few,TGTGCCAGTAAAGGCGGAAGAACTGCCAAAAACATTCAGTACTTC,CASKGGRTAKNIQYF
-,TRBJ1-2,TRBV14,-,TGTGCCAGCAGCCAGCGGGGGGCGGCCGATTTCAGCTATGGCTACACCTTC,CASSQRGAADFSYGYTF
-,TRBJ1-2,TRBV29-1,few,TGCAGCGTTGAAGGCCAGGCCTATGGCTACACCTTC,CSVEGQAYGYTF
TRBD1,TRBJ2-5,TRBV4-1,few,TGCGCCAGCAGCCAACCCTTGCTCTTCCAGGGGGAACAAGAGACCCAGTACTTC,CASSQPLLFQGEQETQYF
-,TRBJ2-7,TRBV19,-,TGTGCCAGTAGTCGGACACCGGGCCCGGGGAGCCACGAGCAGTACTTC,CASSRTPGPGSHEQYF
-,TRBJ2-7,TRBV7-2,-,TGTGCCAGCAGCCTAAATCCCCGCTACGAGCAGTACTTC,CASSLNPRYEQYF
TRBD1,TRBJ2-7,TRBV9,-,TGTGCCAGCAGCGTGGATCCGGGACAGGGGAACGACGAGCAGTACTTC,CASSVDPGQGNDEQYF
-,TRBJ2-2,TRBV6-5,few,TGTGCCAGCAGTTACGGCGGACAGCTTAGCACCGGGGAGCTGTTTTTT,CASSYGGQLSTGELFF
-,TRBJ1-5,TRBV18,-,TGTGCCAGTTCACCAGGGTCCCCCGATAGCAATCAGCCCCAGCATTTT,CASSPGSPDSNQPQHF
-,TRBJ2-5,TRBV7-2,many,TGTGCCAGCACCCCGGCCGGGGCCCAAGAGACCCAGTACTTC,CASTPAGAQETQYF
-,TRBJ1-2,TRBV7-2,-,TGTGCCAGCAGCTTACCCGGACAGTTCTCTACCTTC,CASSLPGQFSTF
TRBD2,TRBJ2-5,TRBV9,few,TGTGCCAGCAGCGCTATAGCGGGGGGGCTGGATGAGACCCAGTACTTC,CASSAIAGGLDETQYF
-,TRBJ2-6,TRBV13,few,TGTGCCAGCAGCTTAGCCATCTCTGGGGCCAACGTCCTGACTTTC,CASSLAISGANVLTF
-,TRBJ1-2,TRBV7-2,few,TGTGCCAGCAGCTTAGATCGGCAGGGTGGTGGCTACACCTTC,CASSLDRQGGGYTF
-,TRBJ2-5,TRBV5-1,few,TGCGCCAGCAGCTTTAGCGGCTCAGGCCCCCAAGAGACCCAGTACTTC,CASSFSGSGPQETQYF
TRBD2,TRBJ2-1,TRBV4-3,-,TGCGCCAGCAGCCAAGAGGCTAGCGGGGGTTACAATGAGCAGTTCTTC,CASSQEASGGYNEQFF
-,TRBJ2-3,TRBV6-1,few,TGTGCCACCCAAGGGGTAGATACGCAGTATTTT,CATQGVDTQYF
-,TRBJ2-6,TRBV30,few,TGTGCCTGGAGTGGCGATCTGTCTGGGGCCAACGTCCTGACTTTC,CAWSGDLSGANVLTF
-,TRBJ2-2,TRBV5-6,once,TGTGCCAGCAGCTTTCGTCAGGGGCTTTCGGGGGAGCTGTTTTTT,CASSFRQGLSGELFF
-,TRBJ1-5,TRBV7-8,few,TGTGCCAGCAGCCCTGTCGGGCAGTATAGCAATCAGCCCCAGCATTTT,CASSPVGQYSNQPQHF